The 28 T cell receptor beta chains below come from one sample, sequenced in a study of control samples from healthy donors and cancer patients (dated by TCRdb to about 2020). The library was built by means of the immunoSEQ multiplex PCR assay. The source is immuneACCESS, and TCRdb retained only in-frame sequences with V and J called. Part of the clones is not carried over; for the studies checked, unresolved V genes explain less than half of this, and the remainder is unexplained. This sample has approximately 160,000 clones in its table, and just over 90% of those were observed once. The top ten clonotypes cover over 4% of the sample. The sequenced sample consisted of blood. Receptors originate from a woman aged 55-69 years in good health.

This clone appeared once. The chain employs TRBV5-1 and TRBJ1-4; possible D gene TRBD1, 6 bases. This CDR3 has 15 residues. Trimming pared 2 bases from V and 4 bases from J, leaving 12 bases between. Germline V CDR1 and CDR2: SGHRS, YFSETQ. The CDR3 region is CASSLGGSGNEKLFF. CDR3 in DNA: TGCGCCAGCAGCTTAGGGGGAAGTGGTAATGAAAAACTGTTTTTT.

The chain recombines TRBV5-1 with TRBJ2-5, with 10 bases that match TRBD1. This CDR3 is built from 15 residues. Germline V gives CDR1 SGHRS, CDR2 YFSETQ. Unmatched junction bases numbered 7, after V lost 3 bases and J lost 5 bases. The CDR3 DNA reads as TGCGCCAGCAGCTCAAGGACAGGGGGTGTGGAGACCCAGTACTTC. It specifies CASSSRTGGVETQYF. Using reference TRBV5-1 and TRBJ2-5 for the parts outside the CDR3, the full variable domain is KAGVTQTPRYLIKTRGQQVTLSCSPISGHRSVSWYQQTPGQGLQFLFEYFSETQRNKGNFPGRFSGRQFSNSRSEMNVSTLELGDSALYLCASSSRTGGVETQYFGPGTRLLVL.

The chain employs TRBV18 and TRBJ1-1, with a weak D call TRBD1 (5 bases). The CDR3 has 15 residues. Trimming stripped 0 bases from V and 3 bases from J, with 11 bases between. Germline V gene lookup returns CDR1 KGHSH and CDR2 LQKENI. The CDR3 coding sequence is TGTGCCAGCTCACCACCGGCAGGGACGGACACTGAAGCTTTCTTT. Its translation is CASSPPAGTDTEAFF.

The V and J genes are TRBV7-2 and TRBJ2-1; 10 bases are a match to TRBD2. Trimming at V came to 5 bases and at J to 3 bases, leaving 10 bases not matched to a gene. This CDR3 is 17 amino acids long. Germline CDR1 reads SGHTA; CDR2 reads FQGNSA. The CDR3 bases are TGTGCCAGCAGCCTACGAAGCGGGGGGGACTTCTACAATGAGCAGTTCTTC. Translated, it gives CASSLRSGGDFYNEQFF.

V and J are TRBV3-1 (or the pseudogene TRBV3-2) and TRBJ2-7; D may be TRBD2 (6 bases). Trimming stripped 3 bases from V and 0 bases from J, with 12 bases between. This CDR3 is built from 15 residues. In germline, CDR1 is LGHDT, CDR2 YNNKEL (reference sequence). In DNA form, the CDR3 reads TGTGCCAGCAGCCACCCGGGAGAGAGCTCCTACGAGCAGTACTTC. Its protein product is CASSHPGESSYEQYF.

The chain combines TRBV15 with TRBJ1-1; D is possibly TRBD1 (6 bases). The ends were cut back, 1 base at V and 11 bases at J, with 11 bases in the middle. CDR1 and CDR2 from the germline V gene are LNHNV and YYDKDF (reference sequence). The CDR3 runs 12 residues. CDR3 residues: CATSRAGTYAFF. Here the CDR3 DNA reads TGTGCCACCAGCAGAGCCGGGACATACGCTTTCTTT.

This chain connects TRBV19 to TRBJ1-1; D may be TRBD1 (6 bases). Deletions cut 0 bases from V and 5 bases from J, with 16 bases between. Germline-derived CDR1 and CDR2 are LNHDA and SQIVND (reference sequence). This CDR3 region has 16 residues. The DNA of the CDR3 is TGTGCCAGTAGTATAGAGGAGGGCAGGGGAAGGACTGAAGCTTTCTTT. This translates into CASSIEEGRGRTEAFF.

The chain has TRBV9 and TRBJ2-5; the D is unclear. V lost 0 bases and J 2 bases, leaving 11 bases between the germline ends. Germline CDR1 SGDLS, CDR2 YYNGEE. The CDR3 sequence is 15 residues long. CDR3 coding DNA: TGTGCCAGCAGCGTAGCTACGGGCCCTCAAGAGACCCAGTACTTC. Residues: CASSVATGPQETQYF.

This chain connects TRBV24-1 to TRBJ2-3; TRBD1 aligns across 9 bases. The germline CDR1 and CDR2 sequences are KGHDR and SFDVKD. The V and J ends lost 6 bases and 7 bases, in that order; junction bases with no gene match: 7. This CDR3 has 14 residues. The CDR3 coding sequence is TGTGCCACCAGTTCCGGGACAGGGCCTTATACGCAGTATTTT. Translation gives CATSSGTGPYTQYF.

The chain is built from TRBV25-1 and TRBJ1-1; D gene uncertain. V was shortened by 0 bases and J by 3 bases, with 5 bases between the two germline ends. Germline V gene sequence: CDR1 MGHDK, CDR2 SYGVNS. The CDR3 consists of 13 residues. The CDR3 spells CASSEYRDTEAFF. CDR3 nucleotide sequence: TGTGCCAGCAGTGAATATAGGGACACTGAAGCTTTCTTT.

This sequence joins TRBV7-2 and TRBJ2-6; D gene uncertain. The germline V and J ends were trimmed by 4 bases and 1 base, with 11 bases remaining between them. The CDR3 runs 16 residues. CDR1 and CDR2 (germline): SGHTA, FQGNSA. Written as DNA, the CDR3 is TGTGCCAGCAGCTCGATTGACCCTTCTGGGGCCAACGTCCTGACTTTC. This gives the protein CASSSIDPSGANVLTF. The complete variable domain, with remaining parts taken from reference TRBV7-2 and TRBJ2-6, reads GAGVSQSPSNKVTEKGKDVELRCDPISGHTALYWYRQSLGQGLEFLIYFQGNSAPDKSGLPSDRFSAERTGGSVSTLTIQRTQQEDSAVYLCASSSIDPSGANVLTFGAGSRLTVL.

The chain joins TRBV7-8 to TRBJ1-4; 7 bases align to TRBD1. Germline V gene sequence: CDR1 SGHVS, CDR2 FQNEAQ. The CDR3 is 16 residues long. V was clipped by 5 bases and J by 7 bases; unmatched bases: 13. CDR3 nucleotide sequence: TGTGCCAGCAGCGGCGGACAGGCGGCGAGTGGTGAAAAACTGTTTTTT. It encodes CASSGGQAASGEKLFF.

The V and J genes are TRBV14 and TRBJ2-6, with D unclear. Germline CDR1 and CDR2: SGHDN and FVKESK. The CDR3 is 15 residues long. V dropped 1 base and J dropped 0 bases, with 4 bases sitting between them. CDR3: CASSQVSSGANVLTF. CDR3 nucleotides: TGTGCCAGCAGCCAAGTCAGCTCTGGGGCCAACGTCCTGACTTTC. The whole variable domain, filled in from reference TRBV14 and TRBJ2-6, reads EAGVTQFPSHSVIEKGQTVTLRCDPISGHDNLYWYRRVMGKEIKFLLHFVKESKQDESGMPNNRFLAERTGGTYSTLKVQPAELEDSGVYFCASSQVSSGANVLTFGAGSRLTVL.

The chain carries TRBV23-1 and TRBJ1-5; D gene ambiguous. TRBV23-1 is an ORF, with its function uncertain. The CDR3 consists of 19 residues. The germline V and J ends were trimmed by 4 bases and 0 bases, with 22 bases remaining between them. CDR3 amino acids: CASSRLPNRGRYSNQPQHF. The CDR3 nucleotides read TGCGCCAGCAGTCGGTTGCCCAATCGTGGGAGATATAGCAATCAGCCCCAGCATTTT.

The sample holds one count of this clone. The J gene is TRBJ1-4, the V gene TRBV15; TRBD1 might be the D (5 bases). Trimming shortened V by 0 bases and J by 7 bases, and 12 bases separated the two germline ends. Germline V CDR1 and CDR2: LNHNV, YYDKDF (reference sequence). The CDR3 has 15 amino acids. CDR3 loop: CATSRDPQTGEKLFF. The CDR3 DNA follows: TGTGCCACCAGCAGAGATCCTCAAACAGGTGAAAAACTGTTTTTT. Based on the CDR3 plus reference TRBV15 and TRBJ1-4, the full variable domain is DAMVIQNPRYQVTQFGKPVTLSCSQTLNHNVMYWYQQKSSQAPKLLFHYYDKDFNNEADTPDNFQSRRPNTSFCFLDIRSPGLGDTAMYLCATSRDPQTGEKLFFGSGTQLSVL.

The chain has TRBV10-3 and TRBJ1-1; TRBD1 aligns across 7 bases. The germline CDR1 and CDR2 sequences are ENHRY and SYGVKD. The junction had 5 bases not matched to a gene; V was cut back by 4 bases and J by 0 bases. The CDR3 contains 15 residues. The CDR3 DNA reads as TGTGCCATCAGTGTTGACAGGGAGATGAACACTGAAGCTTTCTTT. Translated: CAISVDREMNTEAFF.

The chain combines TRBV5-6 with TRBJ2-3; 12 bases agree with TRBD1. Per germline, CDR1 SGHDT and CDR2 YYEEEE. The ends lost 5 bases at V and 4 bases at J; junction bases unmatched: 5. The CDR3 has 15 residues. CDR3 region: CASSPGTGGADTQYF. The CDR3 region has the DNA TGTGCCAGCAGTCCCGGGACAGGGGGCGCAGATACGCAGTATTTT.

This chain joins TRBV30 and TRBJ2-7; TRBD1 matches 7 bases. J gave up 1 base and V 5 bases, and 2 bases lay outside the gene matches. This CDR3 region has 12 residues. Germline lookup yields CDR1 GTSNPN and CDR2 SVGIG (reference sequence). CDR3: CAWATGSYEQYF. CDR3 bases: TGTGCCTGGGCGACAGGGTCCTACGAGCAGTACTTC.

The chain links TRBV7-2 to TRBJ2-3; 11 nucleotides align to TRBD2. CDR1 is SGHTA and CDR2 is FQGNSA in the germline V gene. The CDR3 loop spans 16 amino acids. V was clipped by 5 bases and J by 0 bases; unmatched bases: 4. CDR3 sequence (DNA): TGTGCCAGCAGCCCTAGCGGGGGGCTAAGCACAGATACGCAGTATTTT. Amino acid sequence: CASSPSGGLSTDTQYF.

This clone was seen just once. This chain uses TRBV18 with TRBJ1-2; 10 nucleotides line up with TRBD1. The CDR3 spans 16 residues. Germline lookup yields CDR1 KGHSH and CDR2 LQKENI. Trimming took 3 bases from V and 8 from J; bases not matched to a gene: 12. CDR3 nucleotides: TGTGCCAGCTCACCCTGGGACAGGGGCCCGATTGGGGGCTACACCTTC. Translated: CASSPWDRGPIGGYTF.

The chain has TRBV5-1 and TRBJ2-2; 8 nucleotides align to TRBD1. The germline V gene has CDR1 SGHRS and CDR2 YFSETQ. The CDR3 contains 15 residues. V trimming: 4 bases; J trimming: 3 bases; junction bases outside the gene matches: 5. Here the CDR3 DNA reads TGCGCCAGCAGCGCGACGACAGGGGACACCGGGGAGCTGTTTTTT. This translates into CASSATTGDTGELFF. Looking up the rest from reference TRBV5-1 and TRBJ2-2 gives the full variable domain: KAGVTQTPRYLIKTRGQQVTLSCSPISGHRSVSWYQQTPGQGLQFLFEYFSETQRNKGNFPGRFSGRQFSNSRSEMNVSTLELGDSALYLCASSATTGDTGELFFGEGSRLTVL.

The rearrangement joins TRBV5-6 to TRBJ2-7; possibly TRBD1 for D (5 bases). CDR3 length: 15 residues. Looked up from germline, CDR1 is SGHDT and CDR2 is YYEEEE. Trimming removed 1 base from V and 6 bases from J, with 17 bases in between. This CDR3 is CASSLLNLGVSEQYF. CDR3 bases: TGTGCCAGCAGCTTGCTGAATTTAGGGGTGAGCGAGCAGTACTTC.

V gene TRBV12-3 or TRBV12-4 combines with J gene TRBJ1-6; possible D gene TRBD1, 5 bases. V lost 9 bases and J lost 7, with 13 bases in between. This CDR3 is built from 13 residues. The CDR3 sequence is CASSRDGNSPLHF. CDR3 nucleotide sequence: TGTGCCAGTAGCCGGGACGGGAATTCACCCCTCCACTTT.

The chain has TRBV6-6 and TRBJ2-7; unclear D gene. The CDR3 length is 15 residues. Germline assignment: CDR1 MNHNY and CDR2 SVGAGI (reference sequence). Trimming took off 0 bases at V and 3 bases at J, with 12 bases between the two ends. CDR3 in amino acids: CASSYSTPEVYEQYF. CDR3 coding DNA: TGTGCCAGCAGTTACTCGACCCCTGAAGTCTACGAGCAGTACTTC.

The chain uses TRBV5-1 and TRBJ2-7; 11 bases fit TRBD2. The germline V gene has CDR1 SGHRS and CDR2 YFSETQ. Trimming at V came to 4 bases and at J to 2 bases, leaving 11 bases not matched to a gene. The CDR3 contains 17 residues. This CDR3 reads CASSVTSGTSGTYEQYF. As DNA, the CDR3 is TGCGCCAGCAGCGTTACTTCCGGGACTAGCGGAACCTACGAGCAGTACTTC.

The rearrangement links TRBV10-2 to TRBJ2-3; D remains unclear. There are 12 residues in the CDR3. The V gene lost 2 bases and the J gene lost 4 bases, with 4 bases spanning the gap. Germline-derived CDR1 and CDR2 are WSHSY and SAAADI. As DNA, the CDR3 is TGCGCCAGCAGTGAGACCTCAGATACGCAGTATTTT. This sequence encodes CASSETSDTQYF.

The rearrangement joins TRBV10-3 to TRBJ2-6; D may correspond to TRBD1 or TRBD2 (6 bases each). The V gene's germline CDR1 is ENHRY and CDR2 SYGVKD. This CDR3 contains 16 residues. Trimming removed 5 bases at V and 0 bases at J, with 11 bases between. The CDR3 DNA is TGTGCCATCAGTCTGGAGGGGGGCTCTGGGGCCAACGTCCTGACTTTC. Translated: CAISLEGGSGANVLTF.

This chain connects TRBV2 to TRBJ1-1; 10 positions match TRBD1. Germline lookup yields CDR1 SNHLY and CDR2 FYNNEI. The length of the CDR3 is 15 residues. J was trimmed by 1 base and V by 6 bases; bases with no gene match: 5. CDR3 in DNA: TGTGCCAGCAGCGAGACAGGGGGCACGAACACTGAAGCTTTCTTT. The encoded protein is CASSETGGTNTEAFF.